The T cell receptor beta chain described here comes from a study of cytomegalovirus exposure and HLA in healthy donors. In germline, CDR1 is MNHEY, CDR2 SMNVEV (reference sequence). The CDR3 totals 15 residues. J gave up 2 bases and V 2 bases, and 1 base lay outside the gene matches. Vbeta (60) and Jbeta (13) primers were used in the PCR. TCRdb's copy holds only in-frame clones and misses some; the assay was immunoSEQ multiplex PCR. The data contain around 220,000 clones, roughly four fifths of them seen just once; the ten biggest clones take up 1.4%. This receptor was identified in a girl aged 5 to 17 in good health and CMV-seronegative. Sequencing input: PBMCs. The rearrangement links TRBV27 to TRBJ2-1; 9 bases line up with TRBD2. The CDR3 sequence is CASSLAGGTYNEQFF. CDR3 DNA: TGTGCCAGCAGTTTAGCGGGGGGGACCTACAATGAGCAGTTCTTC.